These 20 T cell receptor beta chains were sequenced from one sample in a study of cytomegalovirus exposure and HLA in healthy donors. PCR involved 60 Vbeta and 13 Jbeta primers. TCRdb's copy holds only in-frame clones and misses some; the assay was immunoSEQ multiplex PCR. The ten most abundant clones cover about 0.8% of a sample with 150,000 to 200,000 clones. The sample consisted of PBMCs. The receptors were sampled from a woman between 18 and 29 years old in good health and CMV-seropositive.

The chain carries TRBV5-1 and TRBJ2-3; TRBD2 matches at 9 bases. Trimming cost V 0 bases and J 3 bases; bases outside gene matches: 5. CDR1 and CDR2 from the germline V gene are SGHRS and YFSETQ. The length of the CDR3 is 16 residues. The CDR3 reads CASSLGASGVTDTQYF. The CDR3 nucleotides read TGCGCCAGCAGCTTGGGGGCTAGCGGGGTGACAGATACGCAGTATTTT.

The CDR3 is CASSYGVRELFF. The CDR3 DNA reads as TGTGCCAGCAGCTACGGAGTGAGGGAGCTGTTTTTT. The chain combines TRBV28 with TRBJ2-2, with no clear D. Looked up from germline, CDR1 is MDHEN and CDR2 is SYDVKM. The V end lost 6 bases, the J end lost 9 bases, and 11 bases lay between the germline ends. The CDR3 spans 12 residues.

The rearrangement uses TRBV7-2 and TRBJ2-3, with TRBD2 matching 9 bases. There are 16 residues in the CDR3. Germline CDR1 SGHTA, CDR2 FQGNSA. The ends lost 5 bases at V and 6 bases at J; junction bases unmatched: 12. The CDR3 loop is CASSATSGVSVDTQYF. CDR3 bases: TGTGCCAGCAGCGCGACTAGCGGCGTCTCCGTCGATACGCAGTATTTT.

V gene TRBV19 combines with J gene TRBJ1-2; D is undetermined. V shed 3 bases and J shed 1 base, with 6 bases lying between them. The CDR3 length is 13 residues. CDR1 is LNHDA and CDR2 is SQIVND in the germline V gene (reference sequence). Here the CDR3 reads CASSIAHNYGYTF. The CDR3, as DNA: TGTGCCAGTAGTATTGCACATAACTATGGCTACACCTTC.

The V gene is TRBV15, the J gene TRBJ1-2; D is undetermined. Germline CDR1 and CDR2: LNHNV and YYDKDF (reference sequence). V was clipped by 1 base and J by 2 bases, with 5 bases between them. This CDR3 spans 13 amino acids. CDR3 in DNA: TGTGCCACCAGCAGAGGGCAGAACTATGGCTACACCTTC. Translation gives CATSRGQNYGYTF. The full variable domain, with the rest looked up from reference TRBV15 and TRBJ1-2, is DAMVIQNPRYQVTQFGKPVTLSCSQTLNHNVMYWYQQKSSQAPKLLFHYYDKDFNNEADTPDNFQSRRPNTSFCFLDIRSPGLGDTAMYLCATSRGQNYGYTFGSGTRLTVV.

The chain recombines TRBV10-3 with TRBJ1-1; D gene uncertain. The germline V gene encodes CDR1 ENHRY and CDR2 SYGVKD. V gave up 2 bases and J gave up 5 bases, with 18 bases separating them. The CDR3 contains 16 residues. The CDR3 DNA follows: TGTGCCATCAGTGAGCCAGTGCCCTCCAGGAGGACTGAAGCTTTCTTT. This sequence encodes CAISEPVPSRRTEAFF.

The V call is TRBV6-5, the J call TRBJ1-2; D unclear. Germline V CDR1 and CDR2: MNHEY, SVGAGI. This CDR3 comprises 15 residues. V lost 3 bases and J 7 bases, leaving 18 bases between the germline ends. The CDR3 DNA is TGTGCCAGCAGTTATGGGCTCGAAGGAGGTGGTGGCTACACCTTC. As protein: CASSYGLEGGGGYTF.

The V and J genes are TRBV9 and TRBJ2-3; 13 nucleotides match TRBD2. The CDR3 spans 16 residues. After removal of 3 bases from V and 3 bases from J, the junction contained 4 bases not matched to a gene. Germline CDR1 is SGDLS and CDR2 is YYNGEE. CDR3 residues: CASSAGTSGITDTQYF. CDR3 DNA: TGTGCCAGCAGCGCCGGGACTAGCGGGATAACAGATACGCAGTATTTT.

The V gene is TRBV30, the J gene TRBJ1-1; D call uncertain. Germline V CDR1 and CDR2: GTSNPN, SVGIG (reference sequence). Trimming cost V 0 bases and J 4 bases, with 12 bases left between them. The CDR3 length is 14 residues. In nucleotides, the CDR3 is TGTGCCTGGAGTGTAACTAGGTCGGGCACTGAAGCTTTCTTT. As protein: CAWSVTRSGTEAFF.

This chain uses TRBV25-1 with TRBJ2-4, with TRBD1 identical over 7 bases. The CDR3 sequence is 18 residues long. Germline values: CDR1 MGHDK, CDR2 SYGVNS. The trim removed 4 bases at V and 0 bases at J, leaving 12 bases unmatched. Here the CDR3 reads CASSAGTAAVLAKNIQYF. DNA for the CDR3: TGTGCCAGCAGTGCCGGGACAGCCGCGGTCCTAGCCAAAAACATTCAGTACTTC.

CDR3 DNA sequence: TGTGCCAGCAGCCAAGATAGGGGAGCGGGGGGTCGCGAGACCCAGTACTTC. This sequence encodes CASSQDRGAGGRETQYF. This chain joins TRBV4-2 and TRBJ2-5, with 9 bases lining up with TRBD2. Germline CDR1 reads LGHNA; CDR2 reads YNFKEQ. V lost 0 bases to trimming and J lost 5 bases; unmatched junction nucleotides: 10. The CDR3 loop spans 17 amino acids.

This chain uses TRBV30 with TRBJ1-2; 10 positions match TRBD1. The CDR3 loop spans 13 amino acids. CDR1 is GTSNPN, CDR2 SVGIG, per germline (reference sequence). J lost 4 bases, V lost 5 bases, and 4 bases had no gene match. CDR3 DNA sequence: TGTGCCTGGGACAGGGGGCTTGGCTATGGCTACACCTTC. Translated, it gives CAWDRGLGYGYTF.

The chain joins TRBV27 to TRBJ1-4; perhaps TRBD1 as D (6 bases). The CDR3 sequence is 13 residues long. The V gene's germline CDR1 is MNHEY and CDR2 SMNVEV (reference sequence). Here the CDR3 DNA reads TGTGTGGGGGGGCTACACTTAAATGAAAAACTGTTTTTT. It codes for CVGGLHLNEKLFF. Full variable domain (outside the CDR3, taken from reference TRBV27 and TRBJ1-4): EAQVTQNPRYLITVTGKKLTVTCSQNMNHEYMSWYRQDPGLGLRQIYYSMNVEVTDKGDVPEGYKVSRKEKRNFPLILESPSPNQTSLYFCVGGLHLNEKLFFGSGTQLSVL.

The genes are TRBV7-8 and TRBJ1-2; 7 bases agree with TRBD1. With V trimmed by 5 bases and J by 3 bases, 6 bases remained unmatched. Germline CDR1 SGHVS, CDR2 FQNEAQ. This CDR3 spans 14 amino acids. DNA for the CDR3: TGTGCCAGCAGCCCCGGGACAGTTCACTATGGCTACACCTTC. Protein product: CASSPGTVHYGYTF.

The rearrangement uses TRBV10-3 and TRBJ1-2; 9 positions match TRBD1. The CDR3 is 16 residues long. With V trimmed by 3 bases and J by 6 bases, 11 bases remained unmatched. CDR1 is ENHRY and CDR2 is SYGVKD in the germline V gene. The CDR3 sequence: CAISEGRDRDSHGYTF. The CDR3 bases are TGTGCCATCAGTGAAGGAAGGGACAGGGACTCTCATGGCTACACCTTC.

The chain recombines TRBV27 with TRBJ2-5; 8 bases are shared with TRBD1. The ends lost 9 bases at V and 3 bases at J; junction bases unmatched: 18. From germline, CDR1 is MNHEY and CDR2 SMNVEV (reference sequence). The CDR3 sequence is 17 residues long. CDR3 nucleotide sequence: TGTGCCAGTCGCAGGGGGCCAGGACGGCTTGGGGAAGAGACCCAGTACTTC. Its translation is CASRRGPGRLGEETQYF.

This chain uses TRBV7-2 with TRBJ2-3; 9 bases fit TRBD2. V shed 2 bases and J 6 bases; nucleotides not matched to a gene: 9. The CDR3 consists of 16 residues. CDR1 and CDR2 (germline): SGHTA, FQGNSA. CDR3 bases: TGTGCCAGCAGCTTATTGGGCGGGGGGGCCCCGGATACGCAGTATTTT. This translates into CASSLLGGGAPDTQYF.

The genes are TRBV10-3 and TRBJ1-1; 8 bases fit TRBD1. Germline-derived CDR1 and CDR2 are ENHRY and SYGVKD. Losses at the gene ends were 6 bases for V and 2 bases for J; bases not matched to a gene: 5. CDR3 length: 14 residues. CDR3 amino acids: CAIRQTGDNTEAFF. The DNA for the CDR3 is TGTGCCATCAGACAGACAGGGGATAACACTGAAGCTTTCTTT.

The J gene is TRBJ1-1, the V gene TRBV27, with a weak D call TRBD1 (6 bases). Germline V gene data show CDR1 as MNHEY and CDR2 as SMNVEV (reference sequence). V dropped 2 bases and J dropped 7 bases, with 14 bases sitting between them. The CDR3 is 14 amino acids. CDR3 nucleotide sequence: TGTGCCAGCAGTTTAGCTTACAGGGTGCGTGAAGCTTTCTTT. Its translation is CASSLAYRVREAFF.

The gene calls are TRBV11-2 and TRBJ1-1, with a tentative D call TRBD1 (6 bases). Germline V gene lookup returns CDR1 SGHAT and CDR2 FQNNGV. The length of the CDR3 is 14 residues. V was cut by 4 bases and J by 4 bases, with 13 bases left in between. Written as DNA, the CDR3 is TGTGCCAGCAGCTCGCACAGGGATGGCACTGAAGCTTTCTTT. It translates to CASSSHRDGTEAFF.